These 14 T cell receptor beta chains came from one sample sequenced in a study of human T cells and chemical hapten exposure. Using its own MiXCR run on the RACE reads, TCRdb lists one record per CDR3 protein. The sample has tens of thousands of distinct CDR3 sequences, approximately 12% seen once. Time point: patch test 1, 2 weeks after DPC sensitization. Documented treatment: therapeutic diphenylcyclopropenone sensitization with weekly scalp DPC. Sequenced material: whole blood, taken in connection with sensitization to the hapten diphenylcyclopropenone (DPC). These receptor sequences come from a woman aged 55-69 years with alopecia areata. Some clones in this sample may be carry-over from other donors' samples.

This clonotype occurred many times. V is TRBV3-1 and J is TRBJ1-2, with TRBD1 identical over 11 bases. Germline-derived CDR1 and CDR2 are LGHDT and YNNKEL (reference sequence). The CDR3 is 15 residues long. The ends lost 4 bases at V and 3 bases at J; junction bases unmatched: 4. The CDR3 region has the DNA TGTGCCAGCAGCCCGGACAGGGGGCTGTACTATGGCTACACCTTC. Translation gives CASSPDRGLYYGYTF.

In DNA form, the CDR3 reads TGTGCCAGCAGCTACAGGGGTAACACCGGGGAGCTGTTTTTT. It yields the protein CASSYRGNTGELFF. The chain carries TRBV7-3 and TRBJ2-2; 7 nucleotides match TRBD1. The length of the CDR3 is 14 residues. V lost 4 bases, J lost 2 bases, and 1 base stayed unmatched. Germline values: CDR1 SGHTA, CDR2 FQGTGA.

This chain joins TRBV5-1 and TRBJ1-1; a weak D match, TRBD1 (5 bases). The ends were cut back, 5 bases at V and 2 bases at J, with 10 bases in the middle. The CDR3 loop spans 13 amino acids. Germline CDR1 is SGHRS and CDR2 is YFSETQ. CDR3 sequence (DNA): TGCGCCAGCAGTTGGGGGACCAACACTGAAGCTTTCTTT. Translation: CASSWGTNTEAFF. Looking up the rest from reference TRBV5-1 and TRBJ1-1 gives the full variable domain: KAGVTQTPRYLIKTRGQQVTLSCSPISGHRSVSWYQQTPGQGLQFLFEYFSETQRNKGNFPGRFSGRQFSNSRSEMNVSTLELGDSALYLCASSWGTNTEAFFGQGTRLTVV.

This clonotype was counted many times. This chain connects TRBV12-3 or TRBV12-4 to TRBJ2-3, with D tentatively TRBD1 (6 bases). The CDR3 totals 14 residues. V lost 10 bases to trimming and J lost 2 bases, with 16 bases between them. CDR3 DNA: TGTGCCACCCCGGCACAGGGCGACACAGATACGCAGTATTTT. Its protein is CATPAQGDTDTQYF.

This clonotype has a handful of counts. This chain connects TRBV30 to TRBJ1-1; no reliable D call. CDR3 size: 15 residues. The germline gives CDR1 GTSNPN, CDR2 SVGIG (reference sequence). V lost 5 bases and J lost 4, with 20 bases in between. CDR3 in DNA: TGTGCCTGGTGGGAGGATTACTTCTCACGCACTGAAGCTTTCTTT. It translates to CAWWEDYFSRTEAFF. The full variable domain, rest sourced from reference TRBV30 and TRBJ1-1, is SQTIHQWPATLVQPVGSPLSLECTVEGTSNPNLYWYRQAAGRGLQLLFYSVGIGQISSEVPQNLSASRPQDRQFILSSKKLLLSDSGFYLCAWWEDYFSRTEAFFGQGTRLTVV.

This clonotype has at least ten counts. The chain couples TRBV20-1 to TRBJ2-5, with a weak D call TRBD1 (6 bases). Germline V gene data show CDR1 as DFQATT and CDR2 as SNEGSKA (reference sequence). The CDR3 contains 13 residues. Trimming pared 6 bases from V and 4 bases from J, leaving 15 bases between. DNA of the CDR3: TGCAGTGCGACCTTAACAGGGTTAGAGACCCAGTACTTC. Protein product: CSATLTGLETQYF.

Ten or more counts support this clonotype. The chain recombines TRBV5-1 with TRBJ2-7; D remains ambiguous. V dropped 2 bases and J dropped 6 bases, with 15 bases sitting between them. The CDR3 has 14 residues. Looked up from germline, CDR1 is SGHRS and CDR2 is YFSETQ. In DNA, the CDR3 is TGCGCCAGCAGCTTCCAGGACGGCGGACCCGAGCAGTACTTC. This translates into CASSFQDGGPEQYF. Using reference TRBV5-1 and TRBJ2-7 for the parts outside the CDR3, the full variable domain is KAGVTQTPRYLIKTRGQQVTLSCSPISGHRSVSWYQQTPGQGLQFLFEYFSETQRNKGNFPGRFSGRQFSNSRSEMNVSTLELGDSALYLCASSFQDGGPEQYFGPGTRLTVT.

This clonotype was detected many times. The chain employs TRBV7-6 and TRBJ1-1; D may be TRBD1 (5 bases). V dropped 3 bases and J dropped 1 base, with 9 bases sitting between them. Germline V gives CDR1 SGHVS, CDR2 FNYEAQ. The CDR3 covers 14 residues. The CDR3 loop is CASSFMGRNTEAFF. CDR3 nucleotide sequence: TGTGCCAGCAGCTTTATGGGACGGAACACTGAAGCTTTCTTT.

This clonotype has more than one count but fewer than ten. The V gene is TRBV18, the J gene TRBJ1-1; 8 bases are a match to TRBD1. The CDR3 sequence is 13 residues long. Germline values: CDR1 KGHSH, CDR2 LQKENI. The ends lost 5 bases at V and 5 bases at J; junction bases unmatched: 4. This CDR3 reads CASSDRGWTEAFF. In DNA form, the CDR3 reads TGTGCCAGCTCAGACAGGGGTTGGACTGAAGCTTTCTTT.

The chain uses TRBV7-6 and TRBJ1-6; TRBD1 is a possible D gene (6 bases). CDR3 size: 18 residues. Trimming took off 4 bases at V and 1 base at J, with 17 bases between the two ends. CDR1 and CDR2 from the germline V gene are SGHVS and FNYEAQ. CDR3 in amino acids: CASSSRGASGSYNSPLHF. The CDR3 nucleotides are TGTGCCAGCAGCTCCCGGGGGGCCTCGGGGTCCTATAATTCACCCCTCCACTTT.

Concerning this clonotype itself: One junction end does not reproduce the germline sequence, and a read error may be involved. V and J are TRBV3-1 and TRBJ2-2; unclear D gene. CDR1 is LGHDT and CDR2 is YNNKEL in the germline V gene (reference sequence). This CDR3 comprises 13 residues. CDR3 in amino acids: CASRQGWTGELFF. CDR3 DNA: TGTGCCAGCAGACAAGGTTGGACCGGGGAGCTGTTTTTT. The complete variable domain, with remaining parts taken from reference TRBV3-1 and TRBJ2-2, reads DTAVSQTPKYLVTQMGNDKSIKCEQNLGHDTMYWYKQDSKKFLKIMFSYNNKELIINETVPNRFSPKSPDKAHLNLHINSLELGDSAVYFCASRQGWTGELFFGEGSRLTVL.

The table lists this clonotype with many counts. As DNA, the CDR3 is TGCGCCAGCAGCCAAGTAAGGGGGACTAGCCAGACCCAGTACTTC. Translation gives CASSQVRGTSQTQYF. The gene calls are TRBV4-1 and TRBJ2-5, with 9 bases lining up with TRBD2. The germline V gene has CDR1 MGHRA and CDR2 YSYEKL. The CDR3 has 15 amino acids. The junction had 6 bases not matched to a gene; V was cut back by 1 base and J by 6 bases.

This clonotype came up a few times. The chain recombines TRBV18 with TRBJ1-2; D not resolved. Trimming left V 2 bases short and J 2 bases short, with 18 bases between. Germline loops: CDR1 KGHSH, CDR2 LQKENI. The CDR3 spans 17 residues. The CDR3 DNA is TGTGCCAGCTCACCAGCCTTCGCGGGGAAAACAAACTATGGCTACACCTTC. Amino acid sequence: CASSPAFAGKTNYGYTF.

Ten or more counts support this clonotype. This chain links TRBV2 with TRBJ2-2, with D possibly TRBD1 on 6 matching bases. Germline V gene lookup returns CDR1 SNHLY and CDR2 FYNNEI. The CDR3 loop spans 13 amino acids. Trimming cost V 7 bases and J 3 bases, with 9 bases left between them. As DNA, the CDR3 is TGTGCCAGCAAGGGGGAGTACACCGGGGAGCTGTTTTTT. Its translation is CASKGEYTGELFF.